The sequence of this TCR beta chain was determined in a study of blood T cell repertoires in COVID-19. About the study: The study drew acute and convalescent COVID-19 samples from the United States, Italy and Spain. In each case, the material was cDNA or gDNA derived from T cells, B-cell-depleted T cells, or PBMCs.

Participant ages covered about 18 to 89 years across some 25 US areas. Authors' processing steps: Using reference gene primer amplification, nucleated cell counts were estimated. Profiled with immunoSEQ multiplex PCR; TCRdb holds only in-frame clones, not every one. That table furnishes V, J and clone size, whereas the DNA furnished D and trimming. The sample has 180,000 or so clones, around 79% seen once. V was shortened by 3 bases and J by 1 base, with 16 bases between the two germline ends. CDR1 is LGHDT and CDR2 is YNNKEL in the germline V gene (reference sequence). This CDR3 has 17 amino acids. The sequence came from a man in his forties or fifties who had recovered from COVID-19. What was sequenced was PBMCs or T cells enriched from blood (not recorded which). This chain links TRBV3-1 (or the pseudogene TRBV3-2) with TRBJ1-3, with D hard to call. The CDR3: CASSHPLQSYSGNTIYF. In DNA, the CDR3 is TGTGCCAGCAGCCACCCCTTACAGTCCTATTCTGGAAACACCATATATTTT.